The 26 T cell receptor beta chains reported below all come from one sample, sequenced in a study of glioma-infiltrating T cells. Using RNA template, CDR3s of TCR alpha and beta were amplified with iRepertoire arm-PCR. TCRdb ran MiXCR on the multiplex PCR reads and lists one entry per CDR3 protein. The sample holds about 140,000 distinct CDR3 sequences, around 42% seen once. Sequencing was carried out using glioma tissue, nonneoplastic brain tissue, or PBMCs (not recorded which). Every receptor here comes from a human donor with low-grade glioma or glioblastoma, undergoing nonglioma brain surgery, or in good health (not recorded which).

CDR3 protein: CASSFPTSGRGTTNEQFF. CDR3 sequence (DNA): TGTGCCAGCAGTTTTCCGACTAGCGGGAGAGGTACAACAAATGAGCAGTTCTTC. J is TRBJ2-1 and V is TRBV6-6; 12 positions match TRBD2. Germline V lookup: CDR1 MNHNY, CDR2 SVGAGI (reference sequence). This CDR3 region has 18 residues. J lost 7 bases, V lost 4 bases, and 14 bases had no gene match.

The V call is TRBV6-5, the J call TRBJ1-1, with 7 bases identical to TRBD1. V lost 3 bases and J lost 5; bases outside the gene matches: 6. Germline V gene sequence: CDR1 MNHEY, CDR2 SVGAGI. The CDR3 runs 14 residues. In DNA, the CDR3 is TGTGCCAGCAGTTATTTGGGACAGCTTACTGAAGCTTTCTTT. Translating gives CASSYLGQLTEAFF.

The chain couples TRBV28 to TRBJ1-2; possibly TRBD1 for D (6 bases). Germline CDR1 reads MDHEN; CDR2 reads SYDVKM. The CDR3 totals 14 residues. Trimming left V 7 bases short and J 6 bases short, with 18 bases between. The CDR3 loop reads CASTIQGSADGYTF. For the CDR3, the DNA is TGTGCCAGCACCATCCAGGGGTCGGCGGATGGCTACACCTTC.

The V gene is TRBV2, the J gene TRBJ1-2; no reliable D call. The CDR3 contains 15 residues. V was pared by 7 bases and J by 4 bases, with 19 bases between. Germline V CDR1 and CDR2: SNHLY, FYNNEI. CDR3 sequence: CASTLTVNILYGYTF. CDR3 in DNA: TGTGCCAGCACCCTGACCGTCAATATCCTCTATGGCTACACCTTC.

This clonotype was recorded a few times. The rearrangement uses TRBV6-1 and TRBJ1-5; TRBD1 agrees at 9 bases. The CDR3 consists of 14 residues. Germline CDR1 MNHNS, CDR2 SASEGT. With V trimmed by 6 bases and J by 7 bases, 7 bases remained unmatched. CDR3 coding DNA: TGTGCCAGCAGGCGAGACAGGGGGATGCAGCCCCAGCATTTT. It translates to CASRRDRGMQPQHF.

This chain joins TRBV7-9 and TRBJ1-2, with D unclear. V lost 3 bases and J 2 bases, leaving 10 bases between the germline ends. This CDR3 is built from 14 residues. Germline lookup yields CDR1 SEHNR and CDR2 FQNEAQ (reference sequence). CDR3 region: CASSFESINYGYTF. The DNA for the CDR3 is TGTGCCAGCAGCTTTGAGTCAATCAACTATGGCTACACCTTC. The full variable domain, its missing parts supplied by reference TRBV7-9 and TRBJ1-2, is DTGVSQNPRHKITKRGQNVTFRCDPISEHNRLYWYRQTLGQGPEFLTYFQNEAQLEKSRLLSDRFSAERPKGSFSTLEIQRTEQGDSAMYLCASSFESINYGYTFGSGTRLTVV.

The genes are TRBV18 and TRBJ2-3, with D maybe TRBD2 (5 bases). The CDR3 totals 14 residues. From germline, CDR1 is KGHSH and CDR2 LQKENI. Trimming stripped 2 bases from V and 2 bases from J, with 8 bases between. The DNA for the CDR3 is TGTGCCAGCTCACCAGCGGGCCCCACAGATACGCAGTATTTT. It specifies CASSPAGPTDTQYF.

This clonotype was detected only a few times. The chain is built from TRBV6-1 and TRBJ2-3; possibly TRBD2 for D (6 bases). The germline V gene has CDR1 MNHNS and CDR2 SASEGT. Trimming pared 8 bases from V and 5 bases from J, leaving 8 bases between. The CDR3 has 11 residues. The CDR3 spells CASSAGDTQYF. The CDR3 DNA is TGTGCCAGCTCAGCGGGAGATACGCAGTATTTT.

This rearrangement joins TRBV27 to TRBJ1-6; TRBD1 might be the D (5 bases). Trimming took off 4 bases at V and 12 bases at J, with 10 bases between the two ends. The CDR3 is made up of 12 amino acids. Germline V gene lookup returns CDR1 MNHEY and CDR2 SMNVEV (reference sequence). This CDR3 reads CASSWGDLPLHF. The CDR3 DNA reads as TGTGCCAGCAGTTGGGGGGACCTACCCCTCCACTTT.

This chain uses TRBV20-1 with TRBJ1-6; TRBD1 is a possible D gene (6 bases). V shed 4 bases and J shed 4 bases, with 11 bases lying between them. CDR1 and CDR2 (germline): DFQATT, SNEGSKA (reference sequence). This CDR3 comprises 14 residues. CDR3 in amino acids: CSATGVGYNSPLHF. DNA for the CDR3: TGCAGTGCTACAGGGGTAGGGTATAATTCACCCCTCCACTTT.

In this sample, this clonotype turned up a few times. The J gene is TRBJ1-1, the V gene TRBV7-6; D is unresolved. The CDR3 has 12 amino acids. Trimming cost V 11 bases and J 7 bases, with 17 bases left between them. CDR1 SGHVS and CDR2 FNYEAQ come from the germline V gene. CDR3 in DNA: TGTGCCTCCCTGGACGGAATAGGTGAAGCTTTCTTT. Translated, it gives CASLDGIGEAFF.

The rearrangement links TRBV4-1 to TRBJ1-2; D remains unclear. The CDR3 sequence is 11 residues long. CDR1 and CDR2 (germline): MGHRA, YSYEKL. Trimming left V 2 bases short and J 7 bases short, with 5 bases between. CDR3 amino acids: CASSQRGGYTF. The DNA of the CDR3 is TGCGCCAGCAGCCAAAGAGGTGGCTACACCTTC.

This clonotype was detected ten times or more. The chain is built from TRBV6-2 or TRBV6-3 and TRBJ2-1; D remains unclear. The V gene lost 0 bases and the J gene lost 8 bases, with 11 bases spanning the gap. The CDR3 contains 14 residues. The V gene's germline CDR1 is MNHEY and CDR2 SVGEGT. CDR3 sequence: CASSYSSGFDEQFF. DNA for the CDR3: TGTGCCAGCAGTTACTCTTCCGGTTTCGATGAGCAGTTCTTC.

This clonotype was detected many times. The chain uses TRBV6-1 and TRBJ2-3; 9 positions match TRBD1. The V and J ends lost 5 bases and 4 bases, in that order; junction bases with no gene match: 7. From germline, CDR1 is MNHNS and CDR2 SASEGT. This CDR3 contains 15 residues. CDR3 DNA sequence: TGTGCCAGCAGTTTGACCGGGACAGGGTCAGATACGCAGTATTTT. Amino acid sequence: CASSLTGTGSDTQYF.

On this clonotype: At one of its ends the junction is not consistent with the germline gene, which may arise from a read error. This chain uses TRBV19 with TRBJ1-5, with TRBD1 as a possible D gene (6 bases). Germline assignment: CDR1 LNHDA and CDR2 SQIVND (reference sequence). The CDR3 extends over 13 amino acids. CDR3 in DNA: TGTGCCATTAGTCAGGGGTTCAATCAGCCCCAGCATTTT. Translated, it gives CAISQGFNQPQHF.

In this sample, this clonotype turned up a few times. CDR3: CASSYQSGNVDTQYF. Written as DNA, the CDR3 is TGTGCCAGCAGTTATCAGAGCGGGAATGTCGATACGCAGTATTTT. This chain connects TRBV6-2 or TRBV6-3 to TRBJ2-3; 7 positions match TRBD2. V was pared by 3 bases and J by 6 bases, with 9 bases of the junction left unmatched. The germline V gene has CDR1 MNHEY and CDR2 SVGEGT. CDR3 length: 15 residues.

This chain connects TRBV6-6 to TRBJ1-2, with 11 bases lining up with TRBD1. The CDR3 length is 15 residues. Germline V CDR1 and CDR2: MNHNY, SVGAGI (reference sequence). V dropped 2 bases and J dropped 7; count of bases not matched to a gene: 6. The CDR3 region has the DNA TGTGCCAGCAGTTACATTCCCGGGACAGGGGGTGGCTACACCTTC. Its protein is CASSYIPGTGGGYTF.

In this sample, this clonotype turned up a few times. The chain recombines TRBV28 with TRBJ2-3; D is tentatively TRBD1 or TRBD2 (6 bases each). The ends were cut back, 4 bases at V and 4 bases at J, with 15 bases in the middle. CDR1 MDHEN and CDR2 SYDVKM come from the germline V gene. The CDR3 totals 15 residues. The CDR3 sequence is CASSSTHGGSDTQYF. The CDR3 DNA follows: TGTGCCAGCAGTTCCACGCACGGGGGCTCAGATACGCAGTATTTT.

This clonotype came up a few times. The CDR3 DNA follows: TGTGCCAGCAGCCCATTAGCCGGCACTGAAGCTTTCTTT. Translation: CASSPLAGTEAFF. The chain uses TRBV3-1 and TRBJ1-1; D not resolved. V shed 4 bases and J shed 4 bases, with 10 bases lying between them. Germline loops: CDR1 LGHDT, CDR2 YNNKEL (reference sequence). The CDR3 is made up of 13 amino acids.

V usage is TRBV7-2 and J usage is TRBJ1-3; D gene ambiguous. Germline V gene lookup returns CDR1 SGHTA and CDR2 FQGNSA. With 3 bases removed from V and 0 bases from J, the gap between germline ends came to 9 bases. The CDR3 totals 15 residues. The DNA for the CDR3 is TGTGCCAGCAGCTTTGTTGGTAGCTCTGGAAACACCATATATTTT. This codes for CASSFVGSSGNTIYF. The variable domain in full, with the rest retrieved from reference TRBV7-2 and TRBJ1-3, is GAGVSQSPSNKVTEKGKDVELRCDPISGHTALYWYRQSLGQGLEFLIYFQGNSAPDKSGLPSDRFSAERTGGSVSTLTIQRTQQEDSAVYLCASSFVGSSGNTIYFGEGSWLTVV.

J is TRBJ2-1 and V is TRBV4-1; weak D call: TRBD1 (6 bases). Trimming left V 6 bases short and J 5 bases short, with 20 bases between. CDR1 is MGHRA and CDR2 is YSYEKL in the germline V gene. The CDR3 is 16 amino acids. The CDR3 is CASRKTGNTRDNEQFF. In nucleotides, the CDR3 is TGCGCCAGCAGAAAAACAGGGAACACTAGGGACAATGAGCAGTTCTTC.

The chain recombines TRBV5-1 with TRBJ2-3; 8 bases match TRBD2. V trimming: 1 base; J trimming: 4 bases; junction bases outside the gene matches: 5. Germline loops: CDR1 SGHRS, CDR2 YFSETQ. The CDR3 is made up of 15 amino acids. The DNA for the CDR3 is TGCGCCAGCAGCTTGCCAGCGGGGGAGGCAGATACGCAGTATTTT. This translates into CASSLPAGEADTQYF.

Only a few counts were recorded for this clonotype. The V and J genes are TRBV6-2 or TRBV6-3 and TRBJ2-7; the D is unclear. Trimming cost V 7 bases and J 4 bases, with 14 bases left between them. The germline V gene encodes CDR1 MNHEY and CDR2 SVGEGT. This CDR3 is 13 amino acids long. DNA of the CDR3: TGTGCCAGCAAGTTTTCTTTTGCTTACGAGCAGTACTTC. It specifies CASKFSFAYEQYF.

The chain recombines TRBV20-1 with TRBJ1-1; 9 bases align to TRBD1. V gave up 1 base and J gave up 6 bases; unmatched junction bases: 6. The CDR3 runs to 14 residues. Germline loops: CDR1 DFQATT, CDR2 SNEGSKA (reference sequence). For the CDR3, the DNA is TGCAGTGCTAGAGTTACAGGGGGCGCTTCTGAAGCTTTCTTT. This codes for CSARVTGGASEAFF.

The chain couples TRBV12-3 or TRBV12-4 to TRBJ2-5, with no clear D. With 3 bases removed from V and 4 bases from J, the gap between germline ends came to 6 bases. This CDR3 has 12 amino acids. The CDR3 protein is CASSFVGETQYF. CDR3 nucleotides: TGTGCCAGCAGTTTTGTAGGAGAGACCCAGTACTTC.

The V gene is TRBV20-1, the J gene TRBJ2-5; a possible D gene is TRBD1 (5 bases). The germline V gene encodes CDR1 DFQATT and CDR2 SNEGSKA (reference sequence). The CDR3 has 13 residues. V lost 3 bases and J 1 base, leaving 9 bases between the germline ends. CDR3 DNA: TGCAGTGCTAGCTCAGGGCCCCAAGAGACCCAGTACTTC. It yields the protein CSASSGPQETQYF.